This T cell receptor (beta chain) was profiled in a study of PD-1 blockade in classical Hodgkin lymphoma. Study findings and constraints: TCR diversity rose significantly by C4D1 in CD4+ but not CD8+ cells.

In regard to this clone: No antigen is known for it.

J was trimmed by 0 bases and V by 2 bases; bases with no gene match: 3. The CDR3 is made up of 16 amino acids. The germline V gene encodes CDR1 SGHVS and CDR2 FNYEAQ. Time point of the sample: cycle 4 day 1 (C4D1), after five to seven weeks of nivolumab. Each and every patient relapsed after autologous stem cell transplantation, and patients got differing brentuximab vedotin exposure. By magnetic negative selection, CD8+ T cells were isolated from the thawed PBMCs. Patients had relapsed/refractory classical Hodgkin lymphoma with complete response, partial response or progressive disease as best response. Measured with immunoSEQ multiplex PCR; TCRdb has only the in-frame clones, and not every one. The sample contains about 4,000 clones, around 72% of which appear only once.

Specimen: CD8+ T cells from blood, collected before the fourth cycle of nivolumab. This TCR derives from a human donor with classical Hodgkin lymphoma. This chain uses TRBV7-6 with TRBJ2-3; 9 nucleotides agree with TRBD2. CDR3 bases: TGTGCCAGCAGCTTAAATCTAGCGGGGAGCACAGATACGCAGTATTTT. It codes for CASSLNLAGSTDTQYF.